The 28 T cell receptor beta chains reported below all come from one sample, sequenced in a study of cytomegalovirus exposure and HLA in healthy donors. The PCR had 60 Vbeta and 13 Jbeta primers. TCRdb's copy holds only in-frame clones and misses some; the assay was immunoSEQ multiplex PCR. The repertoire holds some 110,000 clones, with roughly 73% as singletons. The sequenced sample was PBMCs. The receptors originated from a woman between 40 and 50 years old in good health and CMV-seropositive.

The gene calls are TRBV2 and TRBJ1-1; TRBD1 might be the D (6 bases). Germline lookup yields CDR1 SNHLY and CDR2 FYNNEI. V was pared by 7 bases and J by 1 base, with 10 bases between. The CDR3 contains 13 residues. CDR3 nucleotides: TGTGCCAGCACAGGACAGACGAACACTGAAGCTTTCTTT. Encoded protein: CASTGQTNTEAFF.

This clone was seen only once. The rearrangement uses TRBV4-2 and TRBJ1-4; D is perhaps TRBD1 (6 bases). CDR3 length: 14 residues. Germline V CDR1 and CDR2: LGHNA, YNFKEQ. Trimming left V 7 bases short and J 7 bases short, with 16 bases between. CDR3 sequence reads: CASTGVRESEKLFF. CDR3 DNA: TGTGCCAGCACAGGGGTGAGGGAGAGTGAAAAACTGTTTTTT.

This sequence joins TRBV7-8 and TRBJ1-6, with D perhaps TRBD1 (5 bases). Trimming took off 5 bases at V and 7 bases at J, with 15 bases between the two ends. Germline CDR1 is SGHVS and CDR2 is FQNEAQ. The CDR3 totals 15 residues. The CDR3 region is CASSRWAGSNSPLHF. CDR3 nucleotide sequence: TGTGCCAGCAGCCGCTGGGCAGGGTCGAATTCACCCCTCCACTTT.

This chain joins TRBV18 and TRBJ2-3; D is perhaps TRBD1 (7 bases). The CDR3 loop spans 15 amino acids. V was clipped by 2 bases and J by 5 bases, with 14 bases between them. CDR1 and CDR2 from the germline V gene are KGHSH and LQKENI. CDR3 loop: CASSPRRGRIDTQYF. The CDR3 region has the DNA TGTGCCAGCTCACCAAGGAGGGGGCGGATAGATACGCAGTATTTT.

This chain joins TRBV19 and TRBJ2-4; 8 nucleotides align to TRBD1. The junction had 5 bases not matched to a gene; V was cut back by 3 bases and J by 7 bases. CDR1 is LNHDA and CDR2 is SQIVND in the germline V gene (reference sequence). The CDR3 contains 14 residues. The CDR3 region is CASSITGGSNIQYF. DNA of the CDR3: TGTGCCAGTAGTATTACAGGGGGATCGAACATTCAGTACTTC.

Only a few counts were recorded for this clone. The genes are TRBV5-5 and TRBJ2-7; maybe TRBD1 (6 bases). The CDR3 covers 15 residues. The germline V gene has CDR1 SGHKS and CDR2 YYEKEE (reference sequence). V lost 5 bases to trimming and J lost 4 bases, with 19 bases between them. CDR3: CASSPSGQGWYEQYF. In nucleotides, the CDR3 is TGTGCCAGCAGTCCCTCGGGGCAGGGGTGGTACGAGCAGTACTTC.

The chain carries TRBV7-9 and TRBJ1-4; D may be TRBD1 (5 bases). The V end lost 2 bases, the J end lost 5 bases, and 12 bases lay between the germline ends. This CDR3 has 15 residues. Per the germline V gene, CDR1 is SEHNR and CDR2 is FQNEAQ (reference sequence). CDR3: CASSLSRQLNEKLFF. CDR3 nucleotide sequence: TGTGCCAGCAGCTTAAGTCGACAGCTGAATGAAAAACTGTTTTTT.

V and J are TRBV19 and TRBJ1-2; D unresolved. The V end lost 11 bases, the J end lost 6 bases, and 22 bases lay between the germline ends. Germline CDR1 is LNHDA and CDR2 is SQIVND (reference sequence). This CDR3 is built from 14 residues. CDR3 nucleotides: TGTGCCTCTCTCCCTGGGATTGGGGAGCATGGCTACACCTTC. Translated, it gives CASLPGIGEHGYTF. Complete variable domain (other parts from reference TRBV19 and TRBJ1-2): DGGITQSPKYLFRKEGQNVTLSCEQNLNHDAMYWYRQDPGQGLRLIYYSQIVNDFQKGDIAEGYSVSREKKESFPLTVTSAQKNPTAFYLCASLPGIGEHGYTFGSGTRLTVV.

The V gene is TRBV7-8, the J gene TRBJ2-7; D may be TRBD1 (5 bases). This CDR3 region has 14 residues. Trimming shortened V by 3 bases and J by 1 base, and 10 bases separated the two germline ends. In germline, CDR1 is SGHVS, CDR2 FQNEAQ. The CDR3 DNA reads as TGTGCCAGCAGCTTGTCCAGGGCGTCCTACGAGCAGTACTTC. This sequence encodes CASSLSRASYEQYF. Using reference TRBV7-8 and TRBJ2-7 for the parts outside the CDR3, the full variable domain is GAGVSQSPRYKVAKRGQDVALRCDPISGHVSLFWYQQALGQGPEFLTYFQNEAQLDKSGLPSDRFFAERPEGSVSTLKIQRTQQEDSAVYLCASSLSRASYEQYFGPGTRLTVT.

This chain connects TRBV28 to TRBJ1-2; 12 bases map to TRBD1. Germline loops: CDR1 MDHEN, CDR2 SYDVKM. The trim removed 6 bases at V and 7 bases at J, leaving 9 bases unmatched. This CDR3 has 15 amino acids. CDR3 sequence reads: CASRPLGQGASGYTF. The CDR3, as DNA: TGTGCCAGCAGGCCCCTGGGACAGGGGGCAAGTGGCTACACCTTC.

Only a few counts were recorded for this clone. The gene calls are TRBV11-2 and TRBJ2-2, with 9 positions matching TRBD2. The CDR3 has 19 amino acids. The V segment lost 2 bases and the J segment 5 bases; nucleotides outside the gene matches: 15. Germline-derived CDR1 and CDR2 are SGHAT and FQNNGV. The CDR3 reads CASSLSIFGGRAYTGELFF. CDR3 sequence (DNA): TGTGCCAGCAGCTTATCAATCTTTGGCGGGAGGGCCTATACCGGGGAGCTGTTTTTT.

The chain carries TRBV15 and TRBJ1-5; D is perhaps TRBD1 (5 bases). Germline V CDR1 and CDR2: LNHNV, YYDKDF (reference sequence). Trimming took 3 bases from V and 7 from J, leaving 16 bases between them. This CDR3 has 15 residues. The CDR3 reads CATSSDGGEYQPQHF. The CDR3 bases are TGTGCCACCAGCAGCGACGGAGGGGAGTACCAGCCCCAGCATTTT.

V usage is TRBV7-9 and J usage is TRBJ1-1, with 9 bases fitting TRBD1. The CDR3 is 15 residues long. The germline gives CDR1 SEHNR, CDR2 FQNEAQ (reference sequence). The V gene end was trimmed by 2 bases and the J gene end by 6 bases; junction bases not matched to a gene: 7. CDR3 bases: TGTGCCAGCAGCTTAAAGGGGGACAGGGACGCTGAAGCTTTCTTT. Translating gives CASSLKGDRDAEAFF.

J is TRBJ2-3 and V is TRBV28; D is unclear. V was trimmed by 6 bases and J by 6 bases, leaving 10 bases between them. The CDR3 contains 12 residues. CDR1 is MDHEN, CDR2 SYDVKM, per germline. CDR3 coding DNA: TGTGCCAGCAGCCTCCTCCCCGATACGCAGTATTTT. This gives the protein CASSLLPDTQYF.

The gene calls are TRBV9 and TRBJ1-1, with D maybe TRBD1 (6 bases). Between the trimmed V and J ends, which lost 5 bases and 1 base, there was a span of 12 bases. This CDR3 has 14 residues. From germline, CDR1 is SGDLS and CDR2 YYNGEE. CDR3 in DNA: TGTGCCAGCAGTGTCGGGACACAGAACACTGAAGCTTTCTTT. This sequence encodes CASSVGTQNTEAFF. The full variable domain, with the rest looked up from reference TRBV9 and TRBJ1-1, is DSGVTQTPKHLITATGQRVTLRCSPRSGDLSVYWYQQSLDQGLQFLIQYYNGEERAKGNILERFSAQQFPDLHSELNLSSLELGDSALYFCASSVGTQNTEAFFGQGTRLTVV.

This chain links TRBV6-1 with TRBJ1-5, with D possibly being TRBD1 (5 bases). This CDR3 is 17 amino acids long. Germline-derived CDR1 and CDR2 are MNHNS and SASEGT. The V gene lost 3 bases and the J gene lost 6 bases, with 21 bases spanning the gap. The DNA of the CDR3 is TGTGCCAGCAGTGAGCAGGGCGCACAGTATGCTCTTCAGCCCCAGCATTTT. This sequence encodes CASSEQGAQYALQPQHF.

This chain connects TRBV4-2 to TRBJ1-4; 10 nucleotides line up with TRBD1. Germline V lookup: CDR1 LGHNA, CDR2 YNFKEQ. V was clipped by 7 bases and J by 3 bases; unmatched bases: 20. This CDR3 spans 20 amino acids. The CDR3 protein is CASNKKPGQGTNDPNEKLFF. DNA for the CDR3: TGTGCCAGCAACAAAAAACCGGGACAGGGGACGAATGACCCTAATGAAAAACTGTTTTTT.

CDR3 region: CASRETGVVEAFF. For the CDR3, the DNA is TGTGCCAGTAGAGAGACAGGGGTGGTTGAAGCTTTCTTT. This chain uses TRBV19 with TRBJ1-1; TRBD1 agrees at 8 bases. V gave up 6 bases and J gave up 7 bases; unmatched junction bases: 7. Germline CDR1 and CDR2: LNHDA and SQIVND (reference sequence). The CDR3 consists of 13 residues.

In the case of this clone: A read error may account for a junction end that differs from germline. The rearrangement uses TRBV15 and TRBJ1-5, with D hard to call. The CDR3 contains 13 residues. Per germline, CDR1 LNHNV and CDR2 YYDKDF (reference sequence). CDR3 sequence reads: CATSRETRQPQRF. Written as DNA, the CDR3 is TGTGCCACCAGCAGAGAAACCCGTCAGCCCCAGCGTTTT.

This chain joins TRBV6-5 and TRBJ1-1, with a possible D match to TRBD1 (5 bases). The CDR3 loop spans 14 amino acids. The V gene's germline CDR1 is MNHEY and CDR2 SVGAGI. Trimming pared 7 bases from V and 4 bases from J, leaving 16 bases between. Written as DNA, the CDR3 is TGTGCCAGCACGGTCCGGGGGGAGGGCACTGAAGCTTTCTTT. This encodes CASTVRGEGTEAFF.

CDR3 nucleotide sequence: TGCGCCAGCAGCTTGGACTCCCCTACGACTACTACCTACGAGCAGTACTTC. It codes for CASSLDSPTTTTYEQYF. V is TRBV5-1 and J is TRBJ2-7; a possible D gene is TRBD2 (5 bases). This CDR3 is built from 17 residues. Trimming removed 0 bases from V and 2 bases from J, with 18 bases in between. Germline values: CDR1 SGHRS, CDR2 YFSETQ.

On this clone itself: This same CDR3 is encoded by further DNA sequences in the sample. The CDR3 nucleotides read TGTGCCAGCACTCTCCGGGTTCGATTGAAGAACACTGAAGCTTTCTTT. It translates to CASTLRVRLKNTEAFF. The chain couples TRBV5-8 to TRBJ1-1; D ambiguous. Looked up from germline, CDR1 is SGHTS and CDR2 is YDEGEE. The V end was cut by 6 bases, the J end by 1 base, with 19 bases between. This CDR3 contains 16 residues.

With regard to this clone: Other DNA sequences of this sample code for an identical CDR3. This sequence joins TRBV4-1 and TRBJ2-7, with D possibly being TRBD1 (6 bases). The CDR3 is 15 amino acids. The germline V and J ends were trimmed by 1 base and 3 bases, with 13 bases remaining between them. Germline CDR1 reads MGHRA; CDR2 reads YSYEKL. As DNA, the CDR3 is TGCGCCAGCAGCCAAGTCATACAGGGAGTCTACGAGCAGTACTTC. Encoded protein: CASSQVIQGVYEQYF.

V gene TRBV27 combines with J gene TRBJ2-7, with 7 bases matching TRBD1. V was clipped by 5 bases and J by 0 bases; unmatched bases: 4. The CDR3 runs to 14 residues. Germline CDR1 and CDR2: MNHEY and SMNVEV (reference sequence). CDR3 DNA sequence: TGTGCCAGCAGTCCAGGACAGGCCTCCTACGAGCAGTACTTC. Protein: CASSPGQASYEQYF.

This chain connects TRBV6-1 to TRBJ2-3; 7 nucleotides line up with TRBD2. The junction had 9 bases not matched to a gene; V was cut back by 3 bases and J by 3 bases. Germline V lookup: CDR1 MNHNS, CDR2 SASEGT. The CDR3 contains 16 residues. The chain's CDR3 is CASSDLLALGTDTQYF. DNA for the CDR3: TGTGCCAGCAGTGACCTACTAGCGTTGGGTACAGATACGCAGTATTTT.

This sequence joins TRBV5-4 and TRBJ2-7, with 11 bases identical to TRBD2. Germline CDR1 and CDR2: SGHNT and YYREEE (reference sequence). V was pared by 0 bases and J by 7 bases, with 0 bases of the junction left unmatched. This CDR3 has 13 amino acids. CDR3 sequence: CASSLGLAGEQYF. CDR3 DNA sequence: TGTGCCAGCAGCTTGGGACTAGCGGGGGAGCAGTACTTC.

A few counts support this clone. The chain uses TRBV28 and TRBJ1-2; 7 bases map to TRBD1. The CDR3 loop spans 16 amino acids. Trimming removed 5 bases from V and 2 bases from J; junction bases left unmatched: 11. CDR1 and CDR2 (germline): MDHEN, SYDVKM. The CDR3 reads CASSLGPLTGNYGYTF. The DNA of the CDR3 is TGTGCCAGCAGTCTCGGCCCTCTGACAGGGAACTATGGCTACACCTTC.

The V gene is TRBV7-8, the J gene TRBJ2-3; 10 nucleotides agree with TRBD2. V dropped 1 base and J dropped 5; count of bases not matched to a gene: 6. Germline V CDR1 and CDR2: SGHVS, FQNEAQ. This CDR3 contains 16 residues. CDR3 sequence: CASSLVVAGGGDTQYF. CDR3 sequence (DNA): TGTGCCAGCAGCTTAGTGGTAGCGGGAGGAGGAGATACGCAGTATTTT.